Below are 13 T cell receptor beta chains sequenced from a single sample in a study of T cell responses to AZD1222 COVID-19 vaccine. TCRdb keeps only in-frame clones here, not all; method: immunoSEQ multiplex PCR. The data show roughly 150,000 clones, about 87% seen once. The sample consisted of peripheral blood, taken on day 0 of AZD1222 vaccination. Source of these receptors: an adult in good health.

The chain is built from TRBV6-2 or TRBV6-3 and TRBJ2-2; D unresolved. Germline V gene lookup returns CDR1 MNHEY and CDR2 SVGEGT. The V and J ends lost 1 base and 3 bases respectively, with 0 bases between them. The CDR3 runs 12 residues. CDR3 protein: CASSYYTGELFF. As DNA, the CDR3 is TGTGCCAGCAGTTACTACACCGGGGAGCTGTTTTTT.

The rearrangement joins TRBV29-1 to TRBJ1-2, with D perhaps matching TRBD1 (5 bases). This CDR3 is 14 amino acids long. CDR1 is SQVTM, CDR2 ANQGSEA, per germline. Between the trimmed V and J ends, which lost 2 bases and 5 bases, there was a span of 15 bases. The CDR3 coding sequence is TGCAGCGTTGAACCCAGGGAAGGGCCTTATGGCTACACCTTC. Amino acid sequence: CSVEPREGPYGYTF.

V is TRBV9 and J is TRBJ1-2; D possibly corresponds to TRBD1 (6 bases). This CDR3 comprises 15 residues. Trimming cost V 2 bases and J 2 bases, with 13 bases left between them. The V gene's germline CDR1 is SGDLS and CDR2 YYNGEE. DNA for the CDR3: TGTGCCAGCAGCGTCGGGGGCTACCCCAACTATGGCTACACCTTC. Translated, it gives CASSVGGYPNYGYTF.

The chain has TRBV11-2 and TRBJ2-3, with no clear D. The germline CDR1 and CDR2 sequences are SGHAT and FQNNGV. The CDR3 consists of 12 residues. V shed 5 bases and J shed 3 bases, with 6 bases lying between them. CDR3 in DNA: TGTGCCAGCAGCCCTGGGACAGATACGCAGTATTTT. Residues: CASSPGTDTQYF.

The rearrangement uses TRBV5-6 and TRBJ1-1; D gene ambiguous. Trimming took 0 bases from V and 5 from J, leaving 8 bases between them. The germline CDR1 and CDR2 sequences are SGHDT and YYEEEE. The CDR3 runs to 13 residues. The CDR3 is CASSLGVGTEAFF. CDR3 nucleotides: TGTGCCAGCAGCTTGGGGGTCGGGACTGAAGCTTTCTTT.

The V call is TRBV15, the J call TRBJ1-6; D unresolved. The germline V gene has CDR1 LNHNV and CDR2 YYDKDF (reference sequence). Trimming removed 0 bases at V and 10 bases at J, with 13 bases between. The CDR3 extends over 15 amino acids. The CDR3 DNA reads TGTGCCACCAGCAGAGACAGAGCGGTCGACTCACCCCTCCACTTT. Its translation is CATSRDRAVDSPLHF.

V and J are TRBV5-4 and TRBJ2-1; tentatively, D is TRBD1 or TRBD2 (6 bases each). This CDR3 comprises 12 residues. The germline CDR1 and CDR2 sequences are SGHNT and YYREEE (reference sequence). V lost 6 bases to trimming and J lost 8 bases, with 12 bases between them. The CDR3 sequence: CASTGGRDEQFF. CDR3 in DNA: TGTGCCAGCACCGGGGGCCGCGATGAGCAGTTCTTC.

In this sample, this clone turned up once. The rearrangement uses TRBV6-5 and TRBJ1-6; D gene uncertain. The V gene lost 3 bases and the J gene lost 7 bases, with 4 bases spanning the gap. CDR1 is MNHEY, CDR2 SVGAGI, per germline. The CDR3 extends over 12 amino acids. Written as DNA, the CDR3 is TGTGCCAGCAGTTATCACAATTCACCCCTCCACTTT. It is translated as CASSYHNSPLHF.

This rearrangement joins TRBV4-2 to TRBJ2-7; 7 bases map to TRBD2. Germline CDR1 is LGHNA and CDR2 is YNFKEQ. The CDR3 contains 18 residues. V shed 4 bases and J 3 bases; nucleotides not matched to a gene: 18. CDR3 nucleotides: TGTGCCAGCAGCCCGGGACTATCCGGGGGTGGGGCCTTCTACGAGCAGTACTTC. Protein sequence: CASSPGLSGGGAFYEQYF.

In regard to this clone: The same CDR3 is also encoded by other DNA sequences in this sample. The V gene is TRBV30, the J gene TRBJ1-3, with D maybe TRBD1 (5 bases). The ends were cut back, 2 bases at V and 0 bases at J, with 11 bases in the middle. CDR3 length: 15 residues. The germline CDR1 and CDR2 sequences are GTSNPN and SVGIG (reference sequence). The CDR3 DNA reads as TGTGCCTGGAGTCGAGACAGCGGCTCTGGAAACACCATATATTTT. Its translation: CAWSRDSGSGNTIYF.

V usage is TRBV28 and J usage is TRBJ1-2; D is unclear. V was trimmed by 2 bases and J by 8 bases, leaving 6 bases between them. The CDR3 sequence is 11 residues long. The V gene's germline CDR1 is MDHEN and CDR2 SYDVKM. CDR3 in amino acids: CASSLPGGYTF. The CDR3 DNA reads TGTGCCAGCAGTTTACCGGGGGGCTACACCTTC.

The V and J genes are TRBV19 and TRBJ1-4; tentative D call: TRBD1 (5 bases). V was trimmed by 5 bases and J by 8 bases, leaving 15 bases between them. The CDR3 has 14 amino acids. Germline assignment: CDR1 LNHDA and CDR2 SQIVND (reference sequence). The CDR3 DNA reads TGTGCCAGTAGTCCTCCGGGACGAGAGGAAAAACTGTTTTTT. It encodes CASSPPGREEKLFF. Supplemented by reference TRBV19 and TRBJ1-4, the full variable domain reads DGGITQSPKYLFRKEGQNVTLSCEQNLNHDAMYWYRQDPGQGLRLIYYSQIVNDFQKGDIAEGYSVSREKKESFPLTVTSAQKNPTAFYLCASSPPGREEKLFFGSGTQLSVL.

V is TRBV7-9 and J is TRBJ2-5; perhaps TRBD2 as D (6 bases). The ends were cut back, 4 bases at V and 3 bases at J, with 12 bases in the middle. This CDR3 contains 14 residues. CDR1 is SEHNR and CDR2 is FQNEAQ in the germline V gene (reference sequence). This CDR3 reads CASSSGTYEETQYF. CDR3 sequence (DNA): TGTGCCAGCAGCTCCGGGACTTATGAAGAGACCCAGTACTTC.